Below, 29 T cell receptor beta chains from the same sample are listed, as sequenced in a study of cytomegalovirus exposure and HLA in healthy donors (dated by TCRdb to about 2017). Libraries came from the immunoSEQ multiplex PCR assay. A mixture of 60 forward primers for TCR Vbeta segments and 13 reverse primers for TCR Jbeta segments was used in the multiplex PCR. TCRdb's version of the immuneACCESS table is confined to in-frame rearrangements and falls short of the full clone set. An unresolved V gene accounts for under half of the shortfall where checked; the remainder is of unknown origin. The sample records 200,000 to 250,000 clones, 76% of which are singletons. The top ten constitute roughly 0.6% of the sample. The sequencing sample was made of PBMCs. The receptor set was obtained from a man aged 18 to 30 in good health and CMV-seronegative.

The chain has TRBV6-1 and TRBJ1-1; maybe TRBD1 (5 bases). V lost 6 bases to trimming and J lost 4 bases, with 12 bases between them. The CDR3 totals 13 residues. CDR1 is MNHNS, CDR2 SASEGT, per germline. In nucleotides, the CDR3 is TGTGCCAGCAGCCCAGGGTCGGTCACTGAAGCTTTCTTT. Translating it yields CASSPGSVTEAFF.

V usage is TRBV29-1 and J usage is TRBJ1-1; D gene uncertain. This CDR3 comprises 11 residues. V was shortened by 2 bases and J by 6 bases, with 7 bases between the two germline ends. Germline V gene lookup returns CDR1 SQVTM and CDR2 ANQGSEA. CDR3 bases: TGCAGCGTTGAATCCGGGGCTGAAGCTTTCTTT. Translated, it gives CSVESGAEAFF. The full variable domain, with the rest looked up from reference TRBV29-1 and TRBJ1-1, is SAVISQKPSRDICQRGTSLTIQCQVDSQVTMMFWYRQQPGQSLTLIATANQGSEATYESGFVIDKFPISRPNLTFSTLTVSNMSPEDSSIYLCSVESGAEAFFGQGTRLTVV.

This chain's CDR3 is CASSPDSYNEQFF. CDR3 nucleotide sequence: TGTGCCAGCAGCCCAGACTCCTACAATGAGCAGTTCTTC. This sequence joins TRBV7-3 and TRBJ2-1; D ambiguous. CDR1 SGHTA and CDR2 FQGTGA come from the germline V gene. The V gene lost 5 bases and the J gene lost 0 bases, with 5 bases spanning the gap. The CDR3 totals 13 residues.

The chain is built from TRBV28 and TRBJ2-5; 12 nucleotides match TRBD2. V lost 4 bases to trimming and J lost 4 bases; unmatched junction nucleotides: 10. Looked up from germline, CDR1 is MDHEN and CDR2 is SYDVKM. This CDR3 is built from 17 residues. The CDR3: CASSSGLAGQGGETQYF. The CDR3 coding sequence is TGTGCCAGCAGTTCAGGACTAGCGGGACAAGGAGGAGAGACCCAGTACTTC.

This chain connects TRBV7-9 to TRBJ2-1, with D possibly being TRBD1 (9 bases). The CDR3 covers 13 residues. Trimming took 4 bases from V and 15 from J, leaving 19 bases between them. Germline lookup yields CDR1 SEHNR and CDR2 FQNEAQ (reference sequence). The CDR3 spells CASSSSGGTGWFF. In DNA form, the CDR3 reads TGTGCCAGCAGCTCATCGGGGGGGACAGGGTGGTTCTTC.

The rearrangement links TRBV11-3 to TRBJ2-7, with 9 bases aligning to TRBD1. V was clipped by 4 bases and J by 5 bases; unmatched bases: 6. CDR1 and CDR2 (germline): SGHNT, YENEEA. This CDR3 comprises 14 residues. Here the CDR3 DNA reads TGTGCCAGCAGCTCCGGGACAGGGTCCAACGAGCAGTACTTC. This translates into CASSSGTGSNEQYF.

A note on this clone: The junction departs from the called germline gene at one end, perhaps through a read error. The chain recombines TRBV5-4 with TRBJ2-2; TRBD2 matches at 14 bases. This CDR3 has 17 amino acids. The germline gives CDR1 SGHNT, CDR2 YYREEE (reference sequence). DNA for the CDR3: TGTGCCAGCAGTTTGGGACTAGCGGGAGTCTATGGCGGGGAGCTGTTTTTT. Protein sequence: CASSLGLAGVYGGELFF.

A single count supports this clone. The V call is TRBV10-3, the J call TRBJ1-1, with 9 bases lining up with TRBD1. The CDR3 consists of 13 residues. The germline V gene has CDR1 ENHRY and CDR2 SYGVKD. This chain's CDR3 is CGTGETSSTEAFF. The CDR3 coding sequence is TGTGGGACAGGGGAGACGTCAAGCACTGAAGCTTTCTTT.

The rearrangement links TRBV27 to TRBJ2-1, with unresolved D. The CDR3 sequence is 13 residues long. CDR1 MNHEY and CDR2 SMNVEV come from the germline V gene (reference sequence). Trimming removed 3 bases from V and 9 bases from J, with 12 bases in between. Here the CDR3 DNA reads TGTGCCAGCAGTTTCTATTCGTTGCGTGAGCAGTTCTTC. It translates to CASSFYSLREQFF.

The gene calls are TRBV7-2 and TRBJ2-7; no clear D. Germline V CDR1 and CDR2: SGHTA, FQGNSA. The CDR3 is made up of 14 amino acids. V lost 5 bases and J 1 base, leaving 12 bases between the germline ends. Here the CDR3 DNA reads TGTGCCAGCAGCGAGAGGCACACATCCTACGAGCAGTACTTC. Its translation is CASSERHTSYEQYF.

A single count supports this clone. The CDR3 reads CASSLQSGMFSSYEQYF. In DNA, the CDR3 is TGTGCCAGCTCACTCCAATCTGGTATGTTCAGCTCCTACGAGCAGTACTTC. The genes are TRBV18 and TRBJ2-7, with D uncertain. The CDR3 runs 17 residues. Germline CDR1 KGHSH, CDR2 LQKENI. Trimming stripped 4 bases from V and 0 bases from J, with 19 bases between. The full variable domain, in which reference TRBV18 and TRBJ2-7 provide the parts outside the CDR3, is NAGVMQNPRHLVRRRGQEARLRCSPMKGHSHVYWYRQLPEEGLKFMVYLQKENIIDESGMPKERFSAEFPKEGPSILRIQQVVRGDSAAYFCASSLQSGMFSSYEQYFGPGTRLTVT.

The chain joins TRBV13 to TRBJ1-2, with no clear D. V lost 5 bases and J lost 2, with 12 bases in between. CDR3 length: 14 amino acids. Germline V lookup: CDR1 PRHDT, CDR2 FYEKMQ (reference sequence). CDR3 nucleotides: TGTGCCAGCAGCCGCGAGGTCTCAAACTATGGCTACACCTTC. It yields the protein CASSREVSNYGYTF.

V gene TRBV2 combines with J gene TRBJ2-3; D possibly corresponds to TRBD1 (6 bases). Germline values: CDR1 SNHLY, CDR2 FYNNEI. The V end lost 6 bases, the J end lost 9 bases, and 16 bases lay between the germline ends. The CDR3 consists of 13 residues. The CDR3 protein is CASSYEDSYTQYF. The CDR3 bases are TGTGCCAGCAGCTACGAGGACAGTTACACGCAGTATTTT.

The V and J genes are TRBV29-1 and TRBJ2-1; 11 nucleotides align to TRBD2. This CDR3 is built from 14 residues. V trimming: 7 bases; J trimming: 2 bases; junction bases outside the gene matches: 4. Germline CDR1 SQVTM, CDR2 ANQGSEA. The CDR3 loop is CSGSGRGPYNEQFF. In DNA, the CDR3 is TGCAGCGGTAGCGGGAGGGGTCCCTACAATGAGCAGTTCTTC.

The chain recombines TRBV19 with TRBJ2-1; TRBD2 matches 7 bases. The J segment lost 0 bases and the V segment lost 4 bases, leaving 0 bases of the junction unmatched. CDR3 size: 14 residues. From germline, CDR1 is LNHDA and CDR2 SQIVND (reference sequence). CDR3 DNA sequence: TGTGCCAGTAGTAGCGGGAGCTCCTACAATGAGCAGTTCTTC. Translation: CASSSGSSYNEQFF.

V and J are TRBV5-1 and TRBJ2-1, with TRBD2 matching over 11 bases. Germline V CDR1 and CDR2: SGHRS, YFSETQ. Trimming removed 4 bases from V and 5 bases from J; junction bases left unmatched: 5. The CDR3 has 15 residues. The CDR3, as DNA: TGCGCCAGCAGCCCTAGCGGGAGGCTCGACAATGAGCAGTTCTTC. Translating gives CASSPSGRLDNEQFF.

A single count supports this clone. The chain has TRBV6-5 and TRBJ2-7, with a weak D call TRBD2 (8 bases). Looked up from germline, CDR1 is MNHEY and CDR2 is SVGAGI. V dropped 4 bases and J dropped 4 bases, with 20 bases sitting between them. This CDR3 has 16 residues. Here the CDR3 DNA reads TGTGCCAGCAGTTTACCCCGGGACAGCGGGGGTTACGAGCAGTACTTC. Protein product: CASSLPRDSGGYEQYF.

V gene TRBV2 combines with J gene TRBJ1-2; D perhaps matches TRBD1 (6 bases). The V end was cut by 7 bases, the J end by 1 base, with 10 bases between. CDR3 length: 13 residues. Germline lookup yields CDR1 SNHLY and CDR2 FYNNEI. The CDR3 sequence is CASMPGVNYGYTF. The CDR3 bases are TGTGCCAGCATGCCAGGGGTTAACTATGGCTACACCTTC.

This clone was counted a few times. This chain links TRBV11-2 with TRBJ1-2; tentatively, D is TRBD1 (6 bases). This CDR3 is 14 amino acids long. The V gene lost 5 bases and the J gene lost 5 bases, with 15 bases spanning the gap. The germline gives CDR1 SGHAT, CDR2 FQNNGV. CDR3 sequence (DNA): TGTGCCAGCAGCCGCGGACAGCCAGATTATGGCTACACCTTC. This gives the protein CASSRGQPDYGYTF.

The chain links TRBV19 to TRBJ2-7; 9 bases are shared with TRBD1. Per the germline V gene, CDR1 is LNHDA and CDR2 is SQIVND (reference sequence). V trimming: 5 bases; J trimming: 2 bases; junction bases outside the gene matches: 7. The CDR3 is made up of 15 amino acids. CDR3: CASSPTGGKTYEQYF. CDR3 DNA: TGTGCCAGTAGTCCAACAGGGGGCAAGACCTACGAGCAGTACTTC. The full variable domain, its missing parts supplied by reference TRBV19 and TRBJ2-7, is DGGITQSPKYLFRKEGQNVTLSCEQNLNHDAMYWYRQDPGQGLRLIYYSQIVNDFQKGDIAEGYSVSREKKESFPLTVTSAQKNPTAFYLCASSPTGGKTYEQYFGPGTRLTVT.

The chain carries TRBV30 and TRBJ2-1; 7 bases map to TRBD2. V dropped 8 bases and J dropped 8; count of bases not matched to a gene: 15. The length of the CDR3 is 14 residues. The germline V gene encodes CDR1 GTSNPN and CDR2 SVGIG (reference sequence). Written as DNA, the CDR3 is TGTGCCGCGAACCCCGGCGGGAGTTTCCATGAGCAGTTCTTC. Translation: CAANPGGSFHEQFF.

The chain employs TRBV18 and TRBJ1-1, with D maybe TRBD1 (6 bases). CDR1 is KGHSH and CDR2 is LQKENI in the germline V gene. Trimming removed 0 bases at V and 5 bases at J, with 13 bases between. This CDR3 spans 15 amino acids. CDR3 region: CASSPPDSQGTEAFF. DNA for the CDR3: TGTGCCAGCTCACCACCAGACTCACAGGGTACTGAAGCTTTCTTT.

The genes are TRBV5-1 and TRBJ2-7; TRBD2 matches at 8 bases. The V and J ends lost 0 bases and 1 base, in that order; junction bases with no gene match: 6. This CDR3 is 16 amino acids long. Per the germline V gene, CDR1 is SGHRS and CDR2 is YFSETQ. CDR3 loop: CASSLALAGGSYEQYF. The CDR3 DNA reads as TGCGCCAGCAGCTTGGCTCTAGCGGGCGGGTCCTACGAGCAGTACTTC. Combining the CDR3 with reference TRBV5-1 and TRBJ2-7 gives the whole variable domain KAGVTQTPRYLIKTRGQQVTLSCSPISGHRSVSWYQQTPGQGLQFLFEYFSETQRNKGNFPGRFSGRQFSNSRSEMNVSTLELGDSALYLCASSLALAGGSYEQYFGPGTRLTVT.

V is TRBV11-1 and J is TRBJ2-6, with 7 bases that match TRBD1. The germline V gene has CDR1 SGHAT and CDR2 FQDESV (reference sequence). This CDR3 spans 17 amino acids. V was clipped by 7 bases and J by 0 bases; unmatched bases: 9. CDR3 loop: CASTFGQAISGANVLTF. As DNA, the CDR3 is TGTGCCAGCACCTTTGGACAGGCGATCTCTGGGGCCAACGTCCTGACTTTC.

The V and J genes are TRBV5-6 and TRBJ2-3; D is perhaps TRBD2 (5 bases). Germline V gives CDR1 SGHDT, CDR2 YYEEEE. CDR3 size: 13 residues. Trimming took 5 bases from V and 4 from J, leaving 11 bases between them. In DNA, the CDR3 is TGTGCCAGCAGTACCCCGGGATCAGATACGCAGTATTTT. Amino acids: CASSTPGSDTQYF.

The V gene is TRBV28, the J gene TRBJ1-2, with 7 positions matching TRBD1. The length of the CDR3 is 15 residues. Trimming cost V 2 bases and J 8 bases; bases outside gene matches: 11. CDR1 is MDHEN and CDR2 is SYDVKM in the germline V gene. CDR3 DNA sequence: TGTGCCAGCAGTTTACAGGGGAACAGGGGAGTCGGCTACACCTTC. It translates to CASSLQGNRGVGYTF.

This chain joins TRBV6-5 and TRBJ1-1; 9 bases are shared with TRBD1. CDR3 length: 15 amino acids. J was trimmed by 4 bases and V by 7 bases; bases with no gene match: 10. CDR1 is MNHEY and CDR2 is SVGAGI in the germline V gene. The DNA of the CDR3 is TGTGCCAGCACCCCTCGGGACAGGGTTAGCACTGAAGCTTTCTTT. Residues: CASTPRDRVSTEAFF.

The chain uses TRBV19 and TRBJ2-6, with D possibly being TRBD1 (5 bases). Trimming removed 6 bases at V and 0 bases at J, with 9 bases between. Germline V lookup: CDR1 LNHDA, CDR2 SQIVND (reference sequence). The CDR3 length is 15 residues. The CDR3 region is CASRTVSSGANVLTF. Here the CDR3 DNA reads TGTGCCAGTAGGACAGTCAGCTCTGGGGCCAACGTCCTGACTTTC. The full variable domain, in which reference TRBV19 and TRBJ2-6 provide the parts outside the CDR3, is DGGITQSPKYLFRKEGQNVTLSCEQNLNHDAMYWYRQDPGQGLRLIYYSQIVNDFQKGDIAEGYSVSREKKESFPLTVTSAQKNPTAFYLCASRTVSSGANVLTFGAGSRLTVL.

This clone was seen just once. The V and J genes are TRBV5-4 and TRBJ2-5; a possible D gene is TRBD2 (7 bases). The V end was cut by 2 bases, the J end by 5 bases, with 13 bases between. This CDR3 has 14 amino acids. The germline CDR1 and CDR2 sequences are SGHNT and YYREEE (reference sequence). The CDR3 reads CASSFRGGSETQYF. The CDR3 nucleotides are TGTGCCAGCAGCTTCAGGGGCGGGAGTGAGACCCAGTACTTC.